These 9 T cell receptor beta chains came from one sample sequenced in a study of T cells expressing NK-cell markers. TCRdb re-called the 5' RACE reads; one entry per CDR3 protein, DNA not given. This table lists 550,000 to 600,000 distinct CDR3 sequences. The specimen sequenced was blood T cells: a sorted CD56 or NKG2C T cell subset, CD4+ or CD8+ T cells, or bulk PBMC T cells (not recorded which). The receptors were sampled from a man in his late teens or twenties in good health.

The rearrangement links TRBV28 to TRBJ2-1; TCRdb's D call of TRBD1 is untestable without DNA. Germline V gene lookup returns CDR1 MDHEN and CDR2 SYDVKM. This CDR3 region has 14 residues. The CDR3 protein is CASTPGPSYNEQFF.

The rearrangement joins TRBV9 to TRBJ1-3; TCRdb's D gene call, TRBD1, goes unchecked for lack of DNA. The length of the CDR3 is 14 residues. Germline assignment: CDR1 SGDLS and CDR2 YYNGEE. The CDR3 spells CASSVDDRGNTIYF.

Here the CDR3 reads CASSLIVDEQFF. This chain joins TRBV28 and TRBJ2-1. Germline-derived CDR1 and CDR2 are MDHEN and SYDVKM. This CDR3 spans 12 amino acids.

CDR3 region: CASSVNRADGKRDTEAFF. The chain combines TRBV27 with TRBJ1-1. The length of the CDR3 is 18 residues. Germline CDR1 reads MNHEY; CDR2 reads SMNVEV (reference sequence).

The chain carries TRBV5-1 and TRBJ2-1; the D call of TRBD2 rests on TCRdb alone, since no DNA is present to check it. CDR3 size: 15 residues. The germline gives CDR1 SGHRS, CDR2 YFSETQ. CDR3 sequence reads: CASSLAAGGVNEQFF.

This chain links TRBV24-1 with TRBJ2-1; TCRdb's D call of TRBD1 is untestable without DNA. Germline-derived CDR1 and CDR2 are KGHDR and SFDVKD. CDR3 size: 14 residues. The chain's CDR3 is CATSGLGLGNEQFF.

The rearrangement links TRBV7-8 to TRBJ2-7. This CDR3 spans 15 amino acids. The germline CDR1 and CDR2 sequences are SGHVS and FQNEAQ. CDR3 region: CASSYQRDRSYEQYF.

The chain links TRBV5-1 to TRBJ2-5; TCRdb gives TRBD2 as the D gene, but with no DNA this cannot be confirmed. Germline V gene lookup returns CDR1 SGHRS and CDR2 YFSETQ. The CDR3 consists of 15 residues. The CDR3 loop reads CASSLRGVVGETQYF.

This rearrangement joins TRBV7-9 to TRBJ2-5; TCRdb calls TRBD1, which cannot be checked without DNA. This CDR3 spans 15 amino acids. The V gene's germline CDR1 is SEHNR and CDR2 FQNEAQ (reference sequence). CDR3 amino acids: CASSHYRGQQETQYF.